Below, 27 T cell receptor beta chains from the same sample are listed, as sequenced in a study of T cell repertoires in cytomegalovirus infection. These receptors are not linked to any known antigen. One entry per CDR3 protein results from TCRdb running MiXCR on the reads. This table holds 700,000 to 950,000 distinct CDR3 sequences, roughly 33% found once. The sequencing used cultured CD8+ T cells from PBMCs, collected from culture after CMV antigen stimulation. Receptors originate from a human donor in good health (CMV status not recorded). Some clones in this sample may be carry-over from other donors' samples.

The table lists this clonotype with a few counts. V and J are TRBV4-3 and TRBJ1-1, with D unclear. Between the trimmed V and J ends, which lost 4 bases and 6 bases, there was a span of 12 bases. Germline V gene data show CDR1 as LGHNA and CDR2 as YSLEER. The CDR3 is made up of 13 amino acids. CDR3 nucleotides: TGCGCCAGCAGCCGTGTTGGCGAACCTGAAGCTTTCTTT. The encoded protein is CASSRVGEPEAFF.

The V call is TRBV6-6, the J call TRBJ2-5, with a tentative D call TRBD2 (6 bases). Germline lookup yields CDR1 MNHNY and CDR2 SVGAGI (reference sequence). Deletions cut 6 bases from V and 6 bases from J, with 17 bases between. The CDR3 has 14 residues. CDR3 sequence (DNA): TGTGCCAGCAGATTTACTCTGGGGGGAAAGACCCAGTACTTC. Translating gives CASRFTLGGKTQYF.

The chain joins TRBV28 to TRBJ2-1; 8 positions match TRBD1. Germline V gene lookup returns CDR1 MDHEN and CDR2 SYDVKM. The V gene end was trimmed by 3 bases and the J gene end by 0 bases; junction bases not matched to a gene: 10. CDR3 size: 18 residues. CDR3 sequence: CASSFGTQGDSSYNEQFF. CDR3 nucleotides: TGTGCCAGCAGTTTTGGAACACAGGGGGATAGCTCCTACAATGAGCAGTTCTTC. Full variable domain (outside the CDR3, taken from reference TRBV28 and TRBJ2-1): DVKVTQSSRYLVKRTGEKVFLECVQDMDHENMFWYRQDPGLGLRLIYFSYDVKMKEKGDIPEGYSVSREKKERFSLILESASTNQTSMYLCASSFGTQGDSSYNEQFFGPGTRLTVL.

The V call is TRBV24-1, the J call TRBJ1-5, with D unclear. Trimming took 3 bases from V and 1 from J, leaving 6 bases between them. There are 14 residues in the CDR3. Germline loops: CDR1 KGHDR, CDR2 SFDVKD. The CDR3 loop is CATSDTPSNQPQHF. The CDR3 region has the DNA TGTGCCACCAGTGATACCCCGAGCAATCAGCCCCAGCATTTT.

This clonotype occurred a few times. The V call is TRBV7-8, the J call TRBJ2-3; 11 bases are shared with TRBD2. Germline V CDR1 and CDR2: SGHVS, FQNEAQ. The J segment lost 5 bases and the V segment lost 4 bases, leaving 5 bases of the junction unmatched. CDR3 size: 15 residues. CDR3 sequence: CASSYLAGGRDTQYF. DNA of the CDR3: TGTGCCAGCAGCTACTTAGCGGGGGGGCGAGATACGCAGTATTTT.

V is TRBV7-9 and J is TRBJ2-3; 8 bases map to TRBD2. V lost 3 bases to trimming and J lost 2 bases; unmatched junction nucleotides: 4. CDR3 size: 15 residues. Germline V CDR1 and CDR2: SEHNR, FQNEAQ (reference sequence). CDR3 nucleotide sequence: TGTGCCAGCAGCTTTAGCGGGGAGTACACAGATACGCAGTATTTT. Its protein product is CASSFSGEYTDTQYF. The whole variable domain, remainder taken from reference TRBV7-9 and TRBJ2-3, is DTGVSQNPRHKITKRGQNVTFRCDPISEHNRLYWYRQTLGQGPEFLTYFQNEAQLEKSRLLSDRFSAERPKGSFSTLEIQRTEQGDSAMYLCASSFSGEYTDTQYFGPGTRLTVL.

This clonotype was picked up many times. The gene calls are TRBV19 and TRBJ1-1; no firm D call. Trimming left V 2 bases short and J 3 bases short, with 10 bases between. Germline lookup yields CDR1 LNHDA and CDR2 SQIVND (reference sequence). The length of the CDR3 is 14 residues. The CDR3 region has the DNA TGTGCCAGTAGTATACTGTATTCGGACACTGAAGCTTTCTTT. This translates into CASSILYSDTEAFF.

The rearrangement joins TRBV5-5 to TRBJ2-7; D not certain. This CDR3 has 13 amino acids. V shed 3 bases and J shed 2 bases, with 9 bases lying between them. CDR1 SGHKS and CDR2 YYEKEE come from the germline V gene (reference sequence). CDR3 sequence (DNA): TGTGCCAGCAGCTACGACTTGCCCTACGAGCAGTACTTC. It is translated as CASSYDLPYEQYF.

This clonotype was detected a few times. V is TRBV4-3 and J is TRBJ2-1; 7 bases are shared with TRBD2. V lost 1 base, J lost 3 bases, and 3 bases stayed unmatched. In germline, CDR1 is LGHNA, CDR2 YSLEER. This CDR3 contains 15 residues. The CDR3 sequence is CASSQGDYYYNEQFF. The CDR3 DNA reads as TGCGCCAGCAGCCAAGGGGACTACTACTACAATGAGCAGTTCTTC.

This clonotype showed up just a few times. The chain couples TRBV6-6 to TRBJ1-2; D might be TRBD1 (5 bases). CDR3 length equals 16 residues. Per germline, CDR1 MNHNY and CDR2 SVGAGI (reference sequence). Trimming removed 3 bases at V and 8 bases at J, with 22 bases between. The CDR3 protein is CASSYNSVSGYLGYTF. The CDR3 nucleotides read TGTGCCAGCAGTTATAATTCAGTGTCAGGGTATTTGGGCTACACCTTC.

The rearrangement uses TRBV27 and TRBJ1-5; 8 bases map to TRBD1. Trimming at V came to 4 bases and at J to 5 bases, leaving 4 bases not matched to a gene. Germline V gives CDR1 MNHEY, CDR2 SMNVEV (reference sequence). The CDR3 spans 14 residues. CDR3 in amino acids: CASSSSGGYQPQHF. The CDR3 region has the DNA TGTGCCAGCAGTTCTTCAGGGGGCTATCAGCCCCAGCATTTT.

The chain links TRBV4-3 to TRBJ1-1; possible D gene TRBD1, 5 bases. Trimming shortened V by 3 bases and J by 4 bases, and 12 bases separated the two germline ends. CDR1 LGHNA and CDR2 YSLEER come from the germline V gene. The CDR3 is 14 amino acids. The CDR3 DNA is TGCGCCAGCAGCCATCAGCCGCAGGGCACTGAAGCTTTCTTT. Translating it yields CASSHQPQGTEAFF.

This clonotype occurred a few times. This sequence joins TRBV7-9 and TRBJ2-1, with D unclear. In germline, CDR1 is SEHNR, CDR2 FQNEAQ (reference sequence). V dropped 5 bases and J dropped 0 bases, with 14 bases sitting between them. There are 16 residues in the CDR3. CDR3 in DNA: TGTGCCAGCAGCGCCGAGCTCTTGAGCTCCTACAATGAGCAGTTCTTC. This codes for CASSAELLSSYNEQFF. The full variable domain, with the rest looked up from reference TRBV7-9 and TRBJ2-1, is DTGVSQNPRHKITKRGQNVTFRCDPISEHNRLYWYRQTLGQGPEFLTYFQNEAQLEKSRLLSDRFSAERPKGSFSTLEIQRTEQGDSAMYLCASSAELLSSYNEQFFGPGTRLTVL.

The chain carries TRBV27 and TRBJ1-5; TRBD1 matches 8 bases. Trimming took 5 bases from V and 6 from J; bases not matched to a gene: 15. CDR3 length: 17 amino acids. Germline-derived CDR1 and CDR2 are MNHEY and SMNVEV (reference sequence). This chain's CDR3 is CASSPHGQGSFGQPQHF. DNA for the CDR3: TGTGCCAGCAGTCCACACGGACAGGGTTCGTTTGGTCAGCCCCAGCATTTT.

Concerning this clonotype: Being one base from a much bigger clone, this may be a read error. The chain has TRBV7-2 and TRBJ2-3, with 7 bases that match TRBD1. The CDR3 consists of 18 residues. Germline values: CDR1 SGHTA, CDR2 FQGNSA. DNA of the CDR3: TGTGCCAGCAGCTTAGCCGCGTACAGGGGATCTAGCACAGATACGCGGTATTTT. This gives the protein CASSLAAYRGSSTDTRYF.

The rearrangement joins TRBV29-1 to TRBJ2-1; 9 nucleotides align to TRBD2. The germline V gene has CDR1 SQVTM and CDR2 ANQGSEA. CDR3 size: 14 residues. This CDR3 is CTLGGTSSYNEQFF. The CDR3 nucleotides read TGCACCCTAGGGGGGACTAGCAGTTACAATGAGCAGTTCTTC.

This clonotype came up a few times. The gene calls are TRBV11-2 and TRBJ2-7, with 8 bases lining up with TRBD2. CDR3 length equals 17 residues. Germline CDR1 is SGHAT and CDR2 is FQNNGV. Trimming cost V 1 base and J 1 base; bases outside gene matches: 9. The DNA of the CDR3 is TGTGCCAGCAGCTTAGGGGGGGTAGCGGGGTTTTCCTACGAGCAGTACTTC. Encoded protein: CASSLGGVAGFSYEQYF.

V is TRBV5-6 and J is TRBJ1-5; no clear D gene. The CDR3 loop spans 13 amino acids. Germline CDR1 SGHDT, CDR2 YYEEEE. V lost 4 bases and J lost 6, with 11 bases in between. The CDR3: CASSPGRFQPQHF. The CDR3 bases are TGTGCCAGCAGCCCTGGGCGCTTTCAGCCCCAGCATTTT.

J is TRBJ1-1 and V is TRBV11-2; D is uncertain. Germline CDR1 and CDR2: SGHAT and FQNNGV. V lost 5 bases and J 4 bases, leaving 20 bases between the germline ends. The CDR3 extends over 16 amino acids. In nucleotides, the CDR3 is TGTGCCAGCAGCCCCCTCCGCGGGAGGGAGAGCACTGAAGCTTTCTTT. Protein: CASSPLRGRESTEAFF.

This rearrangement joins TRBV27 to TRBJ2-5, with D possibly being TRBD1 (6 bases). In germline, CDR1 is MNHEY, CDR2 SMNVEV (reference sequence). The CDR3 spans 18 residues. Trimming cost V 2 bases and J 2 bases, with 21 bases left between them. CDR3 sequence: CASSLISPSGTLQETQYF. The CDR3 nucleotides read TGTGCCAGCAGTTTAATTTCACCCTCCGGGACATTACAAGAGACCCAGTACTTC.

The sample holds a few counts of this clonotype. The chain is built from TRBV11-2 and TRBJ2-1; 10 bases align to TRBD1. Trimming took 4 bases from V and 6 from J; bases not matched to a gene: 3. The CDR3 is 14 residues long. CDR1 is SGHAT and CDR2 is FQNNGV in the germline V gene. This CDR3 is CASSWGQGPNEQFF. The CDR3 nucleotides are TGTGCCAGCAGCTGGGGACAGGGGCCCAATGAGCAGTTCTTC.

The chain carries TRBV27 and TRBJ1-3, with D maybe TRBD1 (5 bases). V was trimmed by 1 base and J by 4 bases, leaving 8 bases between them. The germline V gene has CDR1 MNHEY and CDR2 SMNVEV (reference sequence). The CDR3 has 14 residues. The DNA of the CDR3 is TGTGCCAGCAGTTTATTTTACAGGGGAAACACCATATATTTT. Its translation is CASSLFYRGNTIYF.

About this clonotype itself: One end of the junction fails to match germline, which may point to a read error. The rearrangement links TRBV2 to TRBJ1-5; no firm D call. Germline CDR1 and CDR2: SNHLY and FYNNEI. The CDR3 loop spans 15 amino acids. The chain's CDR3 is CANSEVLVSDQPQHF. The DNA for the CDR3 is TGTGCCAACAGTGAAGTCCTAGTTTCGGATCAGCCCCAGCATTTT. Complete variable domain (other parts from reference TRBV2 and TRBJ1-5): EPEVTQTPSHQVTQMGQEVILRCVPISNHLYFYWYRQILGQKVEFLVSFYNNEISEKSEIFDDQFSVERPDGSNFTLKIRSTKLEDSAMYFCANSEVLVSDQPQHFGDGTRLSIL.

J is TRBJ1-2 and V is TRBV5-1; TRBD1 matches at 7 bases. V lost 4 bases, J lost 2 bases, and 8 bases stayed unmatched. The CDR3 covers 15 residues. Germline CDR1 SGHRS, CDR2 YFSETQ. CDR3 sequence (DNA): TGCGCCAGCAGCACCGGGACAGCAGAAAACTATGGCTACACCTTC. Translated: CASSTGTAENYGYTF.

This clonotype was recorded a few times. J is TRBJ2-1 and V is TRBV6-6; 7 positions match TRBD1. Trimming took 6 bases from V and 9 from J; bases not matched to a gene: 5. Germline loops: CDR1 MNHNY, CDR2 SVGAGI (reference sequence). The CDR3 runs to 12 residues. The CDR3 protein is CASRLTGLEQFF. The CDR3, as DNA: TGTGCCAGCAGACTGACAGGGCTTGAGCAGTTCTTC.

This clonotype appeared a few times. The rearrangement links TRBV5-1 to TRBJ2-3; D is perhaps TRBD2 (6 bases). Per the germline V gene, CDR1 is SGHRS and CDR2 is YFSETQ. The CDR3 sequence is 18 residues long. The germline V and J ends were trimmed by 4 bases and 2 bases, with 23 bases remaining between them. The CDR3 DNA follows: TGCGCCAGCAGCCCCCCGAGGCGGTTCGGGAGCCACACAGATACGCAGTATTTT. Its translation: CASSPPRRFGSHTDTQYF.

This clonotype came up a few times. The chain combines TRBV4-3 with TRBJ2-2; possible D gene TRBD1, 6 bases. Trimming removed 1 base from V and 1 base from J, with 13 bases in between. Per germline, CDR1 LGHNA and CDR2 YSLEER. The CDR3 totals 17 residues. For the CDR3, the DNA is TGCGCCAGCAGCCAAGGGCCCGGACAGCTGAACACCGGGGAGCTGTTTTTT. Its translation is CASSQGPGQLNTGELFF.